This T cell receptor beta chain comes out of a study of blood T cell repertoires in COVID-19. Study details: Samples came from the United States, Italy and Spain, spanning acute and convalescent COVID-19. Nucleic acid was either cDNA or gDNA, and it came from T cells, B-cell-depleted T cells, or PBMCs.

The CDR3 is made up of 14 amino acids. The V and J ends lost 2 bases and 1 base respectively, with 8 bases between them. CDR1 is SGHKS and CDR2 is YYEKEE in the germline V gene (reference sequence). Original data processing: Estimation of nucleated cell counts relied on the amplification of reference gene primers. Sequencing was performed with immunoSEQ multiplex PCR; in TCRdb, only in-frame clones are kept and a portion is missing. That table is the source of V, J and clone size, and D and trimming were worked out from the DNA. The sample carries over 450,000 clones, 75% to 90% recorded once. The Seattle patients, enrolled during active infection, were followed longitudinally.

The source material was peripheral blood. This clonotype originated in a man in his late teens or twenties with COVID-19, enrolled during active disease. J is TRBJ2-3 and V is TRBV5-5; unclear D gene. The CDR3 coding sequence is TGTGCCAGCAGCTTTGAGTTAGGCACAGATACGCAGTATTTT. It specifies CASSFELGTDTQYF. Variable domain in full (rest from reference TRBV5-5 and TRBJ2-3): DAGVTQSPTHLIKTRGQQVTLRCSPISGHKSVSWYQQVLGQGPQFIFQYYEKEERGRGNFPDRFSARQFPNYSSELNVNALLLGDSALYLCASSFELGTDTQYFGPGTRLTVL.